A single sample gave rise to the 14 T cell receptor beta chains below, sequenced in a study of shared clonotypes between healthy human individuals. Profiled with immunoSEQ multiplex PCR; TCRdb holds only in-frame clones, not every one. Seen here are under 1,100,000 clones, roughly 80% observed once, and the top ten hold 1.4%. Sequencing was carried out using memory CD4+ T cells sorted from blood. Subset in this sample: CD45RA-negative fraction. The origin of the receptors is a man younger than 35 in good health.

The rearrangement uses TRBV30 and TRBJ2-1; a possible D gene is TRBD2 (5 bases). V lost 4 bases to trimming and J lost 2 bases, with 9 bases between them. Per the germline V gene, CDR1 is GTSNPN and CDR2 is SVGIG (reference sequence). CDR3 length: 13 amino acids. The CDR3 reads CAWNLAPYNEQFF. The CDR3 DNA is TGTGCCTGGAACCTAGCCCCCTACAATGAGCAGTTCTTC.

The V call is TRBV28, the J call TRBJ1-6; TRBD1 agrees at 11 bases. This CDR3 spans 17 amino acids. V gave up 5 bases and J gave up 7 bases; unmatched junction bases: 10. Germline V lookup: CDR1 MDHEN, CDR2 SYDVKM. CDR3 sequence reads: CASSPRWTGGANSPLHF. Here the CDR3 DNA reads TGTGCCAGCAGTCCCCGTTGGACAGGGGGCGCGAATTCACCCCTCCACTTT.

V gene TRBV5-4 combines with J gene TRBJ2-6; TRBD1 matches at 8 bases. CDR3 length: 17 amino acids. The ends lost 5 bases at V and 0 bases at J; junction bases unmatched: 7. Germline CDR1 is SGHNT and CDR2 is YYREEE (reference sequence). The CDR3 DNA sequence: TGTGCCAGCAGTTCCGGGACAGGATACTCTGGGGCCAACGTCCTGACTTTC. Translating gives CASSSGTGYSGANVLTF. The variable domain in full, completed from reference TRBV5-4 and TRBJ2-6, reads ETGVTQSPTHLIKTRGQQVTLRCSSQSGHNTVSWYQQALGQGPQFIFQYYREEENGRGNFPPRFSGLQFPNYSSELNVNALELDDSALYLCASSSGTGYSGANVLTFGAGSRLTVL.

The CDR3 nucleotides are TGTGCCAGCAGGGGACAGGGGGGGACCTACGAGCAGTACTTC. Amino acids: CASRGQGGTYEQYF. The chain joins TRBV6-1 to TRBJ2-7, with 11 bases fitting TRBD1. V lost 6 bases to trimming and J lost 2 bases; unmatched junction nucleotides: 3. This CDR3 has 14 amino acids. The germline gives CDR1 MNHNS, CDR2 SASEGT.

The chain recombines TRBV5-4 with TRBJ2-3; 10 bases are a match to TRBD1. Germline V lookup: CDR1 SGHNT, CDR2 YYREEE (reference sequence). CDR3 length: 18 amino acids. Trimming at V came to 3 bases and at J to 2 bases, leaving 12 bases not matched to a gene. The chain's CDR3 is CASSSETGGKGSTDTQYF. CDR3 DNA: TGTGCCAGCAGCTCGGAGACAGGGGGCAAAGGGTCCACAGATACGCAGTATTTT.

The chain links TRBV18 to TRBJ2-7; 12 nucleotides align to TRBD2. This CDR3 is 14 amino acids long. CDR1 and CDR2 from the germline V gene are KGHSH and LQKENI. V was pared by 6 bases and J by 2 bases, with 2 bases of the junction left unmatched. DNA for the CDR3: TGTGCCAGCTCTGGACTAGCGGGGACCTACGAGCAGTACTTC. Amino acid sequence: CASSGLAGTYEQYF.

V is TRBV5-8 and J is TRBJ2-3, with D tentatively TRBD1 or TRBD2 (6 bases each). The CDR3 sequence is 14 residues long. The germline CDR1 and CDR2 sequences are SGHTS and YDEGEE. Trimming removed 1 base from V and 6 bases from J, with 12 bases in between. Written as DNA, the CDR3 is TGTGCCAGCAGCTTGTTCGGGGGCAAGGATACGCAGTATTTT. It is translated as CASSLFGGKDTQYF.

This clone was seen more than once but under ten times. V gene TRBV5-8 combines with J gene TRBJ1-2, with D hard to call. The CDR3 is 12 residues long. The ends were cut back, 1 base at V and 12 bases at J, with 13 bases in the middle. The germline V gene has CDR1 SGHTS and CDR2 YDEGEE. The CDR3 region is CASSLTLGLHTF. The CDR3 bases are TGTGCCAGCAGCTTGACTCTCGGACTTCACACCTTC.

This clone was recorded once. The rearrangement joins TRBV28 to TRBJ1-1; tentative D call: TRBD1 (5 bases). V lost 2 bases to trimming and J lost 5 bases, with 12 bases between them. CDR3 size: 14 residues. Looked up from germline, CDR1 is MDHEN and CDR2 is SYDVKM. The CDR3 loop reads CASSLQGIRTEAFF. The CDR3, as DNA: TGTGCCAGCAGTTTACAGGGAATCCGTACTGAAGCTTTCTTT.

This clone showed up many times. The CDR3 coding sequence is TGTGCCTGGAGCAAGGGAAACACCATATATTTT. Translation gives CAWSKGNTIYF. The rearrangement links TRBV30 to TRBJ1-3; D gene uncertain. The CDR3 is made up of 11 amino acids. Deletions cut 3 bases from V and 4 bases from J, with 4 bases between. CDR1 and CDR2 (germline): GTSNPN, SVGIG (reference sequence).

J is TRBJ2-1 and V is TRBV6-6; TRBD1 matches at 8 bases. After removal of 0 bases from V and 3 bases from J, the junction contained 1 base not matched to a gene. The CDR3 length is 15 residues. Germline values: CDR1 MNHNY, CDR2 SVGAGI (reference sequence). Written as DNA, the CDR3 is TGTGCCAGCAGTTACTCGGACAGGGACTACAATGAGCAGTTCTTC. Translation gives CASSYSDRDYNEQFF.

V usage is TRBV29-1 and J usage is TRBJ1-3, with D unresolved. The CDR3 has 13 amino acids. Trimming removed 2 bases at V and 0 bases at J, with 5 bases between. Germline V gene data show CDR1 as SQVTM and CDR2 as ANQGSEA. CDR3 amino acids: CSVEQRSGNTIYF. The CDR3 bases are TGCAGCGTTGAACAGCGCTCTGGAAACACCATATATTTT. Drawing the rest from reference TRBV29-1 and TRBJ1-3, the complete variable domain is SAVISQKPSRDICQRGTSLTIQCQVDSQVTMMFWYRQQPGQSLTLIATANQGSEATYESGFVIDKFPISRPNLTFSTLTVSNMSPEDSSIYLCSVEQRSGNTIYFGEGSWLTVV.

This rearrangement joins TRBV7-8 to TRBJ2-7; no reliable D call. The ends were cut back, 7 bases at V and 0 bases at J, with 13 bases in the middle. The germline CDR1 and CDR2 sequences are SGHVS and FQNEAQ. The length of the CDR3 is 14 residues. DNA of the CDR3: TGTGCCAGCACCTTCGGACGGCTCTCCTACGAGCAGTACTTC. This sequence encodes CASTFGRLSYEQYF.

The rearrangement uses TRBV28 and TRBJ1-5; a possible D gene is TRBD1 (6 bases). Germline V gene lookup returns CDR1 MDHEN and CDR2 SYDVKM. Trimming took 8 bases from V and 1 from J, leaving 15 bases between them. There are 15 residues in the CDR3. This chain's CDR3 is CASRSVQGSNQPQHF. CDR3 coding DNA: TGTGCCAGCCGATCAGTACAGGGAAGCAATCAGCCCCAGCATTTT.